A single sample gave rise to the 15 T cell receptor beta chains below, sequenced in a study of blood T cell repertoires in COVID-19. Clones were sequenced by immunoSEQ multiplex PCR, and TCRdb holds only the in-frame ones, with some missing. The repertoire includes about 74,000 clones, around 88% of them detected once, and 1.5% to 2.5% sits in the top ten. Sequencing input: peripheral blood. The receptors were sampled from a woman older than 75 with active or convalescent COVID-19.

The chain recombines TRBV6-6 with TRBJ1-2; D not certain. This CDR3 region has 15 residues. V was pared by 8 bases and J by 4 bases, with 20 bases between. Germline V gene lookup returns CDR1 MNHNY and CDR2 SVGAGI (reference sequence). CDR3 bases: TGTGCCAGCTCACCCTGGGAGCCAGAGGGCTATGGCTACACCTTC. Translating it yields CASSPWEPEGYGYTF.

The CDR3: CASGLIPGMWTEAFF. CDR3 in DNA: TGTGCTAGTGGTTTGATTCCAGGGATGTGGACTGAAGCTTTCTTT. V gene TRBV12-5 combines with J gene TRBJ1-1; tentatively, D is TRBD1 (5 bases). Trimming removed 2 bases from V and 5 bases from J, with 15 bases in between. The CDR3 is 15 residues long. Germline CDR1 reads LGHNT; CDR2 reads FRNRAP.

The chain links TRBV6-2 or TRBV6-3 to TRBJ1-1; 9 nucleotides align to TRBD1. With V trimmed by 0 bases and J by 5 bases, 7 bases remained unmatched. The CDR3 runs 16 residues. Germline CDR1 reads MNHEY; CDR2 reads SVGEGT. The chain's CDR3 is CASSYSGQGGRTEAFF. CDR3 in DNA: TGTGCCAGCAGTTACTCGGGACAGGGAGGAAGGACTGAAGCTTTCTTT.

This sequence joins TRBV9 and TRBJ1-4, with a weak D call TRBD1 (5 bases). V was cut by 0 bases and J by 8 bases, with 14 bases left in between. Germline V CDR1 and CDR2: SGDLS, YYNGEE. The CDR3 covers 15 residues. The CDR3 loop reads CASSVGSQGGEKLFF. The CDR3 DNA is TGTGCCAGCAGCGTAGGGTCCCAGGGTGGGGAAAAACTGTTTTTT.

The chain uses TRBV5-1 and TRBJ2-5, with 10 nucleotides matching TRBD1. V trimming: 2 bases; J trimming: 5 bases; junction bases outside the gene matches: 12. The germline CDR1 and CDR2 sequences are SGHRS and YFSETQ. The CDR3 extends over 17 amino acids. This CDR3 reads CASSFTTGGLSGETQYF. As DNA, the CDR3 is TGCGCCAGCAGCTTTACGACAGGGGGCTTATCTGGTGAGACCCAGTACTTC. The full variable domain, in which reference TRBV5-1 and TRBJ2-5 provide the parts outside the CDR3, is KAGVTQTPRYLIKTRGQQVTLSCSPISGHRSVSWYQQTPGQGLQFLFEYFSETQRNKGNFPGRFSGRQFSNSRSEMNVSTLELGDSALYLCASSFTTGGLSGETQYFGPGTRLLVL.

The CDR3 DNA follows: TGCGCCAGCAGAGATACGGGTCGAACCTACGAGCAGTACTTC. Protein: CASRDTGRTYEQYF. The V call is TRBV10-2, the J call TRBJ2-7; D is ambiguous. Germline lookup yields CDR1 WSHSY and CDR2 SAAADI. The V end lost 6 bases, the J end lost 2 bases, and 14 bases lay between the germline ends. The CDR3 extends over 14 amino acids.

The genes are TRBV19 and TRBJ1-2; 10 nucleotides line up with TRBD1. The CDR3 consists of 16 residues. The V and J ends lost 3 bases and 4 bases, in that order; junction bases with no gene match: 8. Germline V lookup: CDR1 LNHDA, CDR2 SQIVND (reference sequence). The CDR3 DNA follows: TGTGCCAGTAGTATCCGTGGCCGGGACAGGGGCTATGGCTACACCTTC. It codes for CASSIRGRDRGYGYTF.

The CDR3 protein is CAISGLAGGETQYF. Here the CDR3 DNA reads TGTGCCATCAGTGGACTAGCGGGAGGAGAGACCCAGTACTTC. This chain links TRBV10-3 with TRBJ2-5, with 13 bases that match TRBD2. Germline CDR1 and CDR2: ENHRY and SYGVKD. Trimming took 4 bases from V and 4 from J; bases not matched to a gene: 0. The CDR3 contains 14 residues.

The CDR3 protein is CSAGGQGEAFF. The CDR3 DNA reads as TGCAGTGCTGGGGGACAGGGTGAAGCTTTCTTT. The rearrangement joins TRBV20-1 to TRBJ1-1; TRBD1 matches at 9 bases. Germline CDR1 DFQATT, CDR2 SNEGSKA (reference sequence). The trim removed 5 bases at V and 7 bases at J, leaving 2 bases unmatched. The CDR3 covers 11 residues.

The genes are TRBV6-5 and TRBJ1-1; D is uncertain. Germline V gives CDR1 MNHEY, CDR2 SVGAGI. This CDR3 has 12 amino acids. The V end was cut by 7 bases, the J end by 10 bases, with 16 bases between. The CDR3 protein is CASKPWEGSAFF. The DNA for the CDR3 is TGTGCCAGCAAACCGTGGGAGGGCTCAGCTTTCTTT.

DNA of the CDR3: TGTGCCAGCAGCTTCAGCTCAGGGGGCGGGGAGACCCAGTACTTC. It codes for CASSFSSGGGETQYF. V is TRBV7-8 and J is TRBJ2-5; TRBD1 agrees at 8 bases. From germline, CDR1 is SGHVS and CDR2 FQNEAQ. The CDR3 is 15 amino acids. The V segment lost 3 bases and the J segment 5 bases; nucleotides outside the gene matches: 8.

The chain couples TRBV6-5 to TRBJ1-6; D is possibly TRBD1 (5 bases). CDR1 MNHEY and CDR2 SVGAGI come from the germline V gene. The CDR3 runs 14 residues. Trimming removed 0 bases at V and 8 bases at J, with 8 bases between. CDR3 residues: CASSYSRGDSPLHF. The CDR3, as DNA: TGTGCCAGCAGTTACTCTCGGGGGGATTCACCCCTCCACTTT.

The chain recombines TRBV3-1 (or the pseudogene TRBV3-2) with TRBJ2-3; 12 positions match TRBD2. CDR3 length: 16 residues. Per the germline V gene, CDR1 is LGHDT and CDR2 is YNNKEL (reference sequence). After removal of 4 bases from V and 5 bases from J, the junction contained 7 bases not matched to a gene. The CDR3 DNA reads TGTGCCAGCAGCCGTTTTACTAGCGGGGGGAAAGATACGCAGTATTTT. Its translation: CASSRFTSGGKDTQYF.

CDR3 loop: CASSPRQGTNTEAFF. CDR3 in DNA: TGCGCCAGCAGCCCCAGACAGGGGACGAACACTGAAGCTTTCTTT. The V call is TRBV5-1, the J call TRBJ1-1; TRBD1 matches 8 bases. The CDR3 is made up of 15 amino acids. Germline CDR1 and CDR2: SGHRS and YFSETQ. The ends lost 4 bases at V and 1 base at J; junction bases unmatched: 6.

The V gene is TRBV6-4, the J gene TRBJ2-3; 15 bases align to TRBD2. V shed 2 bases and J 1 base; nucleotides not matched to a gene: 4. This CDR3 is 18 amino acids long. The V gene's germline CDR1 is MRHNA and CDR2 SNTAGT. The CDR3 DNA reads TGTGCCAGCAGTGACCCCTGGACTAGCGGGAGGGGCACAGATACGCAGTATTTT. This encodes CASSDPWTSGRGTDTQYF.